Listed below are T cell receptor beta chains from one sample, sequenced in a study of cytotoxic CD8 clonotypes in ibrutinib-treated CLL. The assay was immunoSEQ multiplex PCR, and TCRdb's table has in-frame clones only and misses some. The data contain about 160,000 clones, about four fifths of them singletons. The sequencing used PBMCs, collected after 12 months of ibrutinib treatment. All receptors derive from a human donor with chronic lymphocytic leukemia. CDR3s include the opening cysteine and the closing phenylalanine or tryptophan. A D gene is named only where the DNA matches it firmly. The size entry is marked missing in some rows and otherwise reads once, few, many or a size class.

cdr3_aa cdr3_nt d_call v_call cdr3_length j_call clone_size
CASSISGMGEKLFF TGTGCCAGCAGCATCTCGGGCATGGGTGAAAAACTGTTTTTT . TRBV7-2 14 TRBJ1-4 .
CASSRDQGPVYGYTF TGTGCCAGCTCACGAGACCAGGGACCCGTCTATGGCTACACCTTC . TRBV18 15 TRBJ1-2 .
CASSFKGRATGELFF TGTGCCAGCAGTTTCAAGGGTCGGGCAACCGGGGAGCTGTTTTTT . TRBV27 15 TRBJ2-2 .
CASSMGPSANSYEQYF TGCGCCAGCAGCATGGGCCCTAGCGCCAACTCCTACGAGCAGTACTTC . TRBV5-1 16 TRBJ2-7 .
CASSLGTGETEAFF TGTGCCAGCAGCCTCGGGACAGGGGAGACTGAAGCTTTCTTT TRBD1 TRBV7-6 14 TRBJ1-1 .
CASRGAGGFPGYEQYF TGCGCCAGCAGGGGGGCAGGGGGGTTCCCCGGGTACGAGCAGTACTTC . TRBV23-1 16 TRBJ2-7 .
CASSLPGANYGYTF TGTGCCAGCAGCTTGCCAGGAGCTAACTATGGCTACACCTTC . TRBV5-5 14 TRBJ1-2 .
CASSYSLGSTYEQYF TGTGCCAGCAGTTATAGTCTTGGCAGTACCTACGAGCAGTACTTC . TRBV6-5 15 TRBJ2-7 .
CASSLRSGAADTQYF TGTGCCAGCAGCTTGCGTAGCGGGGCTGCAGATACGCAGTATTTT TRBD2 TRBV5-6 15 TRBJ2-3 .
CASSPRNRGTDTQYF TGTGCCAGCAGCCCCCGAAACAGGGGCACAGATACGCAGTATTTT . TRBV5-5 15 TRBJ2-3 .
CASSLFLTGAYVAFF TGTGCCAGCAGCTTGTTTCTGACAGGGGCTTACGTAGCTTTCTTT TRBD1 TRBV5-8 15 TRBJ1-1 .
CASRSTSGRIGDEQFF TGTGCCAGCAGGTCGACTAGCGGGAGGATAGGCGATGAGCAGTTCTTC TRBD2 TRBV7-2 16 TRBJ2-1 .
CASRASGRASYEQYF TGTGCCAGCAGGGCTAGCGGGAGGGCCTCCTACGAGCAGTACTTC . TRBV21-1 15 TRBJ2-7 .
CASSQDPRGTYNEQFF TGCGCCAGCAGCCAAGATCCCAGGGGAACGTACAATGAGCAGTTCTTC . TRBV4-1 16 TRBJ2-1 .
CASALESSGANVLTF TGTGCCAGCGCCCTTGAGAGCTCTGGGGCCAACGTCCTGACTTTC . TRBV9 15 TRBJ2-6 once
CASSLKTPVGFEAFF TGTGCCAGCAGCTTAAAAACCCCCGTCGGATTCGAAGCTTTCTTT . TRBV11-2 15 TRBJ1-1 .
CASSLNFWEGYGYTF TGTGCCAGCAGCTTAAATTTCTGGGAGGGTTATGGCTACACCTTC . TRBV7-8 15 TRBJ1-2 few
CASSTLQGDVREQYF TGTGCCAGTAGTACCCTACAGGGTGATGTGAGGGAGCAGTACTTC . TRBV19 15 TRBJ2-7 once
CASSQLTGGYEGNHEQYF TGCGCCAGCAGCCAACTTACAGGGGGGTATGAAGGGAATCACGAGCAGTACTTC TRBD1 TRBV4-1 18 TRBJ2-7 .
CASSSRTRLFTDTQYF TGTGCCAGCAGTTCACGGACTAGGCTTTTTACTGATACGCAGTATTTT TRBD2 TRBV28 16 TRBJ2-3 .
CASSVVASRGEQFF TGTGCCAGCAGCGTAGTAGCTAGCCGGGGTGAGCAGTTCTTC . TRBV9 14 TRBJ2-1 once
CASRLRQGETATNEKLFF TGTGCCAGCCGTCTGAGGCAGGGAGAGACTGCAACTAATGAAAAACTGTTTTTT . TRBV18 18 TRBJ1-4 .
CASAEGYYGYTF TGTGCCAGCGCCGAGGGTTACTATGGCTACACCTTC . TRBV28 12 TRBJ1-2 .
CASSSFATGTSNYGYTF TGTGCCAGCAGCTCATTTGCGACCGGGACATCGAACTATGGCTACACCTTC . TRBV7-9 17 TRBJ1-2 .
CASSFRGRGLDTQYF TGTGCCAGCAGTTTTCGGGGGCGAGGTTTAGATACGCAGTATTTT . TRBV28 15 TRBJ2-3 .
CASRREGNYGYTF TGTGCCAGCCGTCGGGAGGGAAACTATGGCTACACCTTC . TRBV28 13 TRBJ1-2 .
CASRGWGEGQETQYF TGTGCCAGCAGAGGGTGGGGGGAAGGCCAAGAGACCCAGTACTTC . TRBV7-2 15 TRBJ2-5 .
CASSLVGDSSYEQYF TGTGCCAGCAGTTTGGTTGGGGATAGCTCCTACGAGCAGTACTTC . TRBV27 15 TRBJ2-7 few
CASSFPPGTAKNIQYF TGTGCCAGCAGCTTCCCCCCCGGGACAGCCAAAAACATTCAGTACTTC . TRBV7-2 16 TRBJ2-4 .
CASSPGLAGLNEQFF TGTGCCAGCAGTCCGGGACTAGCGGGACTCAATGAGCAGTTCTTC TRBD2 TRBV25-1 15 TRBJ2-1 few
CASSGPVPYNEQFF TGTGCCAGCAGTGGCCCAGTACCGTACAATGAGCAGTTCTTC . TRBV6-1 14 TRBJ2-1 .
CASSQLTGSGEKLFF TGTGCCAGCAGCCAACTGACCGGGTCGGGTGAAAAACTGTTTTTT . TRBV4-2 15 TRBJ1-4 .
CASIQTRDRAILVDTEAFF TGTGCCAGCATCCAGACCAGGGACAGGGCGATATTGGTGGACACTGAAGCTTTCTTT . TRBV21-1 19 TRBJ1-1 .
CASGGRGLSYEQYF TGTGCCAGCGGGGGGCGGGGCCTCTCCTACGAGCAGTACTTC . TRBV6-1 14 TRBJ2-7 .
CASSPPRGSQGEDTF TGTGCCAGCAGCCCCCCACGGGGCTCGCAGGGGGAGGACACCTTC TRBD1 TRBV7-2 15 TRBJ1-2 .
CASSLTDRVNTGELFF TGTGCCAGCTCACTTACCGACAGGGTCAACACCGGGGAGCTGTTTTTT TRBD1 TRBV18 16 TRBJ2-2 .
CASSLLRRRAYGYTF TGTGCCAGCAGTTTGTTGAGGAGGAGGGCATATGGCTACACCTTC . TRBV28 15 TRBJ1-2 .
CASRRDGYGEQYF TGTGCCAGCAGACGGGACGGGTACGGCGAGCAGTACTTC . TRBV28 13 TRBJ2-7 .
CASSPGQGGLYQPQHF TGTGCCAGCAGCCCGGGACAGGGGGGTCTCTATCAGCCCCAGCATTTT TRBD1 TRBV7-9 16 TRBJ1-5 .
CASRRDGPYEQYF TGTGCCAGCAGACGGGACGGACCCTACGAGCAGTACTTC . TRBV2 13 TRBJ2-7 .
CASGPSNYNSPLHF TGTGCCAGCGGACCCTCAAACTATAATTCACCCCTCCACTTT . TRBV6-1 14 TRBJ1-6 .
CASSWGLYNEQFF TGTGCCAGCAGCTGGGGACTCTACAATGAGCAGTTCTTC . TRBV7-2 13 TRBJ2-1 .
CASSPLGFTLYGYTF TGTGCCAGCAGCCCTCTTGGTTTCACCCTCTATGGCTACACCTTC . TRBV7-2 15 TRBJ1-2 .
CASREGRGLGEQYF TGCGCCAGCAGAGAGGGCAGGGGGCTAGGGGAGCAGTACTTC TRBD1 TRBV5-1 14 TRBJ2-7 .
CASSLGQASTDTQYF TGTGCCAGCAGTCTTGGACAGGCTAGCACAGATACGCAGTATTTT TRBD1 TRBV2 15 TRBJ2-3 .
CASSPLAIPHEQYF TGTGCCAGCTCACCACTGGCCATCCCCCACGAGCAGTACTTC . TRBV18 14 TRBJ2-7 .
CAWSEGQGDEQYF TGTGCCTGGAGTGAGGGACAGGGGGACGAGCAGTACTTC TRBD1 TRBV30 13 TRBJ2-7 few
CASSSTLGARSNSPLHF TGTGCCAGCAGCTCTACTTTAGGGGCCCGTTCTAATTCACCCCTCCACTTT . TRBV7-9 17 TRBJ1-6 .
CATSRAGDREPYEQYF TGTGCCACCAGCAGAGCGGGTGACAGGGAGCCCTACGAGCAGTACTTC TRBD1 TRBV15 16 TRBJ2-7 once
CAISGELRSEEQFF TGTGCCATCAGTGGGGAACTTCGTTCGGAGGAGCAGTTCTTC . TRBV10-3 14 TRBJ2-1 .
CASSLTSAGTGVYEQYF TGCGCCAGCAGCTTGACTTCAGCTGGGACAGGGGTCTACGAGCAGTACTTC TRBD1 TRBV5-1 17 TRBJ2-7 .
CASSYRRGREGYTF TGTGCCAGCAGCTACCGCAGGGGGCGGGAAGGCTACACCTTC TRBD1 TRBV7-2 14 TRBJ1-2 .
CASSVTFDTQYF TGTGCCAGCAGCGTAACTTTTGATACGCAGTATTTT . TRBV9 12 TRBJ2-3 .
CASSQLVASGAFF TGCGCCAGCAGCCAATTGGTTGCAAGTGGAGCTTTCTTT . TRBV4-3 13 TRBJ1-1 .
CASSQEGTGYEQYF TGCGCCAGCAGCCAAGAAGGCACCGGCTACGAGCAGTACTTC . TRBV4-3 14 TRBJ2-7 .
CASSTGQHYGYTF TGTGCCAGCAGTACGGGACAGCACTATGGCTACACCTTC TRBD1 TRBV6-5 13 TRBJ1-2 .
CASSAAGGGKLQFF TGTGCCAGCAGTGCAGCCGGCGGGGGAAAACTACAGTTCTTC TRBD2 TRBV7-9 14 TRBJ2-1 .